This TCR beta chain was identified in a study of shared clonotypes between healthy human individuals. Points from the study as a whole: In a handful of donors, 4.5% to 5.5% of naive CD4 clonotypes appeared in common. Clonotypes shared by all four donors outscored non-shared clonotypes in generation probability.

With respect to this clone: Its antigen is undetermined.

Assay runs were performed at deep level. Using immunoSEQ multiplex PCR, the repertoire was profiled, and TCRdb retains in-frame clones only, with some absent. The sample carries more than 90,000 clones, about 68% recorded once. Germline loops: CDR1 SNHLY, CDR2 FYNNEI. V shed 11 bases, J shed 5 bases, and the junction held 9 bases outside the gene matches. CDR3 length equals 15 residues. The chain links TRBV2 to TRBJ2-1; TRBD2 aligns across 13 bases. This TCR was sampled from a man aged 25 to 40 in good health. The sequenced sample was memory CD8+ T cells sorted from blood. Stated subset: CD45RO+ cells pooled with CCR7-negative TemRA cells. Written as DNA, the CDR3 is TGTGCCGGCAACACCGGACTAGCGGGAGACAATGAGCAGTTCTTC. Translated: CAGNTGLAGDNEQFF. The complete variable domain, with remaining parts taken from reference TRBV2 and TRBJ2-1, reads EPEVTQTPSHQVTQMGQEVILRCVPISNHLYFYWYRQILGQKVEFLVSFYNNEISEKSEIFDDQFSVERPDGSNFTLKIRSTKLEDSAMYFCAGNTGLAGDNEQFFGPGTRLTVL.